This note documents a single TCR beta chain sequence. The CDR3 length is 15 residues. The germline gives CDR1 SGHRS, CDR2 YFSETQ. Trimming took 0 bases from V and 3 from J; bases not matched to a gene: 3. This record comes from a study of blood T cell repertoires in COVID-19. Seattle patients were enrolled during active infection and followed longitudinally. Method: immunoSEQ multiplex PCR; TCRdb's copy keeps in-frame clones and lacks some. The data contain 450,000 or so clones, 75% to 90% of them seen just once; the ten biggest clones take up approximately 0.9%. This TCR was sampled from a man aged 18 to 29 with COVID-19, enrolled during active disease. This chain links TRBV5-1 with TRBJ2-7; 10 positions match TRBD2. Sequenced: peripheral blood. The CDR3 protein is CASSLAGTSVYEQYF. The CDR3 DNA reads TGCGCCAGCAGCTTGGCCGGGACTAGCGTCTACGAGCAGTACTTC.